Listed here is a single T cell receptor (beta chain). The target antigen is unknown. These data come from a study of vaccination effects on CD4 cells after COVID-19. Before sequencing, viral peptide pools were used by the ViraFEST assay to expand antigen-specific CD4+ T cells. Following culture for around 10 days, CD4+ T cells were isolated. PCR showed that the person got SARS-CoV-2 infection at some point between March and December 2020. V was shortened by 6 bases and J by 2 bases, with 17 bases between the two germline ends. The CDR3 contains 16 residues. CDR1 and CDR2 (germline): MNHNY, SVGAGI (reference sequence). Sequencing was performed with immunoSEQ multiplex PCR; in TCRdb, only in-frame clones are kept and a portion is missing. The sample lists roughly 26,000 clones, approximately 80% occurring once.

The sequenced sample was CD4+ T cells from PBMCs cultured with HCoV-NL63 spike peptides, obtained before COVID-19 vaccination. V usage is TRBV6-6 and J usage is TRBJ2-4; the D gene is possibly TRBD2 (6 bases). The sequence came from a human donor who had a prior SARS-CoV-2 infection. CDR3 nucleotides: TGTGCCAGCAGCCCGGGGGTGGGCGAAACCAAAAACATTCAGTACTTC. It specifies CASSPGVGETKNIQYF.